Listed here are 22 T cell receptor beta chains from one sample, sequenced in a study of blood T cell repertoires in COVID-19. Clones were read by immunoSEQ multiplex PCR, and TCRdb kept only the in-frame ones, dropping some. The table has around 200,000 clones, roughly 89% seen once. The sequencing input was peripheral blood. Source of these receptors: a man younger than 35 with active or convalescent COVID-19.

This chain joins TRBV4-3 and TRBJ1-2; 10 bases fit TRBD1. V lost 2 bases, J lost 7 bases, and 4 bases stayed unmatched. Per the germline V gene, CDR1 is LGHNA and CDR2 is YSLEER. The CDR3 has 14 amino acids. CDR3 loop: CASSQTGTGVGYTF. Here the CDR3 DNA reads TGCGCCAGCAGCCAAACCGGGACAGGGGTTGGCTACACCTTC.

A few counts support this clone. The chain carries TRBV5-4 and TRBJ2-2, with TRBD1 matching 7 bases. The J segment lost 0 bases and the V segment lost 1 base, leaving 0 bases of the junction unmatched. The CDR3 is 15 amino acids. Germline CDR1 is SGHNT and CDR2 is YYREEE (reference sequence). CDR3 coding DNA: TGTGCCAGCAGCTTGACAGGGGCGAACACCGGGGAGCTGTTTTTT. Translating gives CASSLTGANTGELFF.

This clone was counted a single time. V is TRBV10-3 and J is TRBJ1-4; D not resolved. V lost 10 bases and J 0 bases, leaving 6 bases between the germline ends. The CDR3 length is 12 residues. CDR1 and CDR2 (germline): ENHRY, SYGVKD. The CDR3 sequence: CATQSTNEKLFF. The DNA for the CDR3 is TGTGCCACCCAATCAACTAATGAAAAACTGTTTTTT.

This chain joins TRBV19 and TRBJ2-3; perhaps TRBD1 as D (6 bases). There are 14 residues in the CDR3. CDR1 and CDR2 from the germline V gene are LNHDA and SQIVND (reference sequence). Trimming shortened V by 8 bases and J by 2 bases, and 14 bases separated the two germline ends. The CDR3 spells CASGRTGITDTQYF. The CDR3 DNA reads as TGTGCCAGTGGGAGAACAGGGATCACAGATACGCAGTATTTT.

The chain joins TRBV9 to TRBJ2-3; D call uncertain. This CDR3 has 16 amino acids. Trimming shortened V by 1 base and J by 4 bases, and 16 bases separated the two germline ends. The germline CDR1 and CDR2 sequences are SGDLS and YYNGEE. The CDR3 region has the DNA TGTGCCAGCAGCGTATTCGCGGCCCCCGGAGCAGATACGCAGTATTTT. Protein sequence: CASSVFAAPGADTQYF. Full variable domain (outside the CDR3, taken from reference TRBV9 and TRBJ2-3): DSGVTQTPKHLITATGQRVTLRCSPRSGDLSVYWYQQSLDQGLQFLIQYYNGEERAKGNILERFSAQQFPDLHSELNLSSLELGDSALYFCASSVFAAPGADTQYFGPGTRLTVL.

The chain has TRBV29-1 and TRBJ1-2; D uncertain. The CDR3 covers 11 residues. V lost 6 bases to trimming and J lost 1 base, with 6 bases between them. Germline loops: CDR1 SQVTM, CDR2 ANQGSEA. CDR3 region: CSVRDNYGYTF. The CDR3 coding sequence is TGCAGCGTAAGAGATAACTATGGCTACACCTTC.

The rearrangement links TRBV4-3 to TRBJ1-1; D is uncertain. In germline, CDR1 is LGHNA, CDR2 YSLEER. V lost 0 bases and J 0 bases, leaving 14 bases between the germline ends. This CDR3 has 17 residues. The CDR3 nucleotides read TGCGCCAGCAGCCAAGAACCCCAGATTACCTTGAACACTGAAGCTTTCTTT. This codes for CASSQEPQITLNTEAFF.

This chain connects TRBV9 to TRBJ2-2; D is perhaps TRBD2 (5 bases). This CDR3 contains 17 residues. V lost 1 base, J lost 2 bases, and 15 bases lay in between. Germline V gives CDR1 SGDLS, CDR2 YYNGEE. CDR3 loop: CASSVKEGAANTGELFF. DNA for the CDR3: TGTGCCAGCAGCGTAAAAGAAGGAGCGGCCAACACCGGGGAGCTGTTTTTT.

This chain joins TRBV18 and TRBJ2-5, with D unresolved. The CDR3 length is 14 residues. Germline lookup yields CDR1 KGHSH and CDR2 LQKENI. Deletions cut 5 bases from V and 1 base from J, with 11 bases between. In DNA, the CDR3 is TGTGCCAGCTCATTGTATGGCAGCCAAGAGACCCAGTACTTC. This sequence encodes CASSLYGSQETQYF.

The chain combines TRBV19 with TRBJ1-1; D call uncertain. The CDR3 extends over 17 amino acids. Trimming cost V 7 bases and J 0 bases, with 21 bases left between them. The germline V gene has CDR1 LNHDA and CDR2 SQIVND (reference sequence). Here the CDR3 reads CASKDARTETMNTEAFF. CDR3 coding DNA: TGTGCCAGTAAGGATGCGCGCACAGAAACAATGAACACTGAAGCTTTCTTT.

The chain combines TRBV11-2 with TRBJ2-7; perhaps TRBD2 as D (5 bases). The CDR3 totals 13 residues. Germline V lookup: CDR1 SGHAT, CDR2 FQNNGV. V gave up 4 bases and J gave up 6 bases, with 13 bases separating them. The CDR3 sequence: CASSSFGKGEQYF. For the CDR3, the DNA is TGTGCCAGCAGCTCCTTCGGGAAAGGCGAGCAGTACTTC.

V is TRBV11-3 and J is TRBJ2-1; D possibly corresponds to TRBD2 (6 bases). Per the germline V gene, CDR1 is SGHNT and CDR2 is YENEEA. The CDR3 has 14 amino acids. V lost 5 bases to trimming and J lost 5 bases, with 13 bases between them. The chain's CDR3 is CASSPPAGHNEQFF. In DNA, the CDR3 is TGTGCCAGCAGCCCCCCAGCGGGCCACAATGAGCAGTTCTTC.

The rearrangement links TRBV5-1 to TRBJ2-6; tentative D call: TRBD1 (6 bases). The germline V and J ends were trimmed by 1 base and 0 bases, with 17 bases remaining between them. There are 19 residues in the CDR3. Germline CDR1 and CDR2: SGHRS and YFSETQ. CDR3 nucleotides: TGCGCCAGCAGCTTGACCCGACAGGCCGCTCTCTCTGGGGCCAACGTCCTGACTTTC. This encodes CASSLTRQAALSGANVLTF.

V usage is TRBV9 and J usage is TRBJ2-3, with D unclear. There are 15 residues in the CDR3. Deletions cut 0 bases from V and 0 bases from J, with 8 bases between. Germline assignment: CDR1 SGDLS and CDR2 YYNGEE. The CDR3 nucleotides read TGTGCCAGCAGCGTAGGACAAATTAGCACAGATACGCAGTATTTT. The encoded protein is CASSVGQISTDTQYF.

The chain uses TRBV25-1 and TRBJ2-7, with 8 bases identical to TRBD1. The V gene's germline CDR1 is MGHDK and CDR2 SYGVNS. Losses at the gene ends were 2 bases for V and 2 bases for J; bases not matched to a gene: 11. The CDR3 is made up of 17 amino acids. CDR3 nucleotide sequence: TGTGCCAGCAGTGAAGTAGTTCGGGGACAGGTAACCTACGAGCAGTACTTC. This gives the protein CASSEVVRGQVTYEQYF.

The gene calls are TRBV24-1 and TRBJ2-7; D not resolved. The CDR3 has 14 residues. The V gene lost 10 bases and the J gene lost 2 bases, with 17 bases spanning the gap. The germline gives CDR1 KGHDR, CDR2 SFDVKD. CDR3: CATLLPQVPYEQYF. In DNA, the CDR3 is TGTGCCACACTCTTACCCCAGGTCCCCTACGAGCAGTACTTC.

This clone came up a few times. The gene calls are TRBV20-1 and TRBJ2-3, with 11 bases that match TRBD2. The CDR3 consists of 15 residues. The V and J ends lost 3 bases and 6 bases, in that order; junction bases with no gene match: 8. Germline V gene lookup returns CDR1 DFQATT and CDR2 SNEGSKA (reference sequence). The CDR3 bases are TGCAGTGCTAGTAAACTAGCGGGGGCTTTGGATACGCAGTATTTT. Its translation: CSASKLAGALDTQYF.

The CDR3 is CASSLVGSRETQYF. The CDR3 DNA follows: TGTGCCAGCAGCTTAGTTGGGTCGCGGGAGACCCAGTACTTC. This chain uses TRBV7-9 with TRBJ2-5; D uncertain. This CDR3 has 14 amino acids. Trimming removed 1 base from V and 5 bases from J, with 11 bases in between. Germline lookup yields CDR1 SEHNR and CDR2 FQNEAQ (reference sequence).

V is TRBV19 and J is TRBJ1-3; unclear D gene. Germline loops: CDR1 LNHDA, CDR2 SQIVND (reference sequence). This CDR3 comprises 14 residues. V dropped 5 bases and J dropped 0 bases, with 8 bases sitting between them. CDR3 amino acids: CASSETNSGNTIYF. Written as DNA, the CDR3 is TGTGCCAGTAGTGAAACAAACTCTGGAAACACCATATATTTT.

The chain recombines TRBV5-1 with TRBJ2-2; 8 positions match TRBD2. Germline V lookup: CDR1 SGHRS, CDR2 YFSETQ. Losses at the gene ends were 3 bases for V and 6 bases for J; bases not matched to a gene: 1. The CDR3 contains 13 residues. The CDR3 nucleotides are TGCGCCAGCAGCTGGCGGGGGGCCGGGGAGCTGTTTTTT. Protein sequence: CASSWRGAGELFF.

The J gene is TRBJ2-3, the V gene TRBV5-1; TRBD2 might be the D (6 bases). This CDR3 comprises 14 residues. The germline V gene encodes CDR1 SGHRS and CDR2 YFSETQ. Trimming cost V 9 bases and J 2 bases, with 16 bases left between them. The CDR3 loop reads CATKLAENTDTQYF. In nucleotides, the CDR3 is TGCGCCACCAAACTAGCCGAGAACACAGATACGCAGTATTTT. Together with reference TRBV5-1 and TRBJ2-3, the CDR3 gives the full variable domain: KAGVTQTPRYLIKTRGQQVTLSCSPISGHRSVSWYQQTPGQGLQFLFEYFSETQRNKGNFPGRFSGRQFSNSRSEMNVSTLELGDSALYLCATKLAENTDTQYFGPGTRLTVL.

The rearrangement uses TRBV15 and TRBJ2-1, with 10 bases fitting TRBD2. This CDR3 comprises 15 residues. Trimming took 3 bases from V and 7 from J; bases not matched to a gene: 6. Germline CDR1 and CDR2: LNHNV and YYDKDF (reference sequence). The CDR3 nucleotides are TGTGCCACCAGCAGGTCAAGCGGGGGGGATAATGAGCAGTTCTTC. It translates to CATSRSSGGDNEQFF.